One and the same sample provided the 19 T cell receptor beta chains below, sequenced in a study of blood T cells in healthy people across ages. For the second PCR, which ran for about 6 to 11 cycles, a sample-barcoded 5' primer and a J-beta primer mix were used. TCRdb reprocessed the 5' RACE reads via MiXCR and lists one record per CDR3 protein. This table holds hundreds of thousands of distinct CDR3 sequences, 40% to 50% found once. Sequencing was performed on blood. The receptor set was obtained from a man of 80 years or more in good health.

This clonotype turned up a few times. The chain has TRBV5-1 and TRBJ2-1, with D unclear. CDR1 is SGHRS, CDR2 YFSETQ, per germline. Trimming took 0 bases from V and 4 from J, leaving 11 bases between them. This CDR3 spans 15 amino acids. As DNA, the CDR3 is TGCGCCAGCAGCTTGGACGTGGCAAGATACAATGAGCAGTTCTTC. Translating it yields CASSLDVARYNEQFF.

This clonotype came up a few times. The chain carries TRBV20-1 and TRBJ2-3, with 10 bases fitting TRBD1. After removal of 1 base from V and 4 bases from J, the junction contained 5 bases not matched to a gene. Germline CDR1 reads DFQATT; CDR2 reads SNEGSKA (reference sequence). The CDR3 is 15 residues long. DNA of the CDR3: TGCAGTGCTAGAGCGGACAGGGGGTTTCCAGATACGCAGTATTTT. It codes for CSARADRGFPDTQYF.

This sequence joins TRBV27 and TRBJ2-3; D unclear. CDR3 length: 14 amino acids. Trimming shortened V by 7 bases and J by 2 bases, and 13 bases separated the two germline ends. Per the germline V gene, CDR1 is MNHEY and CDR2 is SMNVEV (reference sequence). The CDR3 bases are TGTGCCAGCAAGGCGTGGCAGAACACAGATACGCAGTATTTT. It specifies CASKAWQNTDTQYF.

The chain has TRBV7-2 and TRBJ2-3, with TRBD2 identical over 8 bases. CDR3 length equals 15 residues. Looked up from germline, CDR1 is SGHTA and CDR2 is FQGNSA. Trimming removed 5 bases from V and 3 bases from J; junction bases left unmatched: 7. CDR3 sequence (DNA): TGTGCCAGCAGCAACCGGGGGGGCTTGACAGATACGCAGTATTTT. It specifies CASSNRGGLTDTQYF.

The V and J genes are TRBV7-9 and TRBJ1-2; 7 nucleotides agree with TRBD1. V trimming: 7 bases; J trimming: 7 bases; junction bases outside the gene matches: 9. The germline V gene encodes CDR1 SEHNR and CDR2 FQNEAQ (reference sequence). The CDR3 totals 13 residues. Here the CDR3 reads CASNPSGGLGYTF. The CDR3 DNA sequence: TGTGCCAGCAACCCCTCAGGGGGTCTTGGCTACACCTTC. The variable domain in full, completed from reference TRBV7-9 and TRBJ1-2, reads DTGVSQNPRHKITKRGQNVTFRCDPISEHNRLYWYRQTLGQGPEFLTYFQNEAQLEKSRLLSDRFSAERPKGSFSTLEIQRTEQGDSAMYLCASNPSGGLGYTFGSGTRLTVV.

The V gene is TRBV7-6, the J gene TRBJ2-7, with TRBD2 as a possible D gene (6 bases). Germline CDR1 reads SGHVS; CDR2 reads FNYEAQ. CDR3 size: 17 residues. Deletions cut 2 bases from V and 2 bases from J, with 19 bases between. Here the CDR3 reads CASSLTSTSSSTYEQYF. In DNA, the CDR3 is TGTGCCAGCAGCTTAACAAGTACTAGCTCTAGTACCTACGAGCAGTACTTC.

This clonotype was observed a few times. The chain carries TRBV12-3 or TRBV12-4 and TRBJ1-6; no firm D call. This CDR3 has 14 residues. Between the trimmed V and J ends, which lost 5 bases and 10 bases, there was a span of 15 bases. The CDR3 sequence is CASSVSDPGSPLHF. DNA of the CDR3: TGTGCCAGCAGTGTAAGTGACCCCGGGTCACCCCTCCACTTT.

The rearrangement joins TRBV6-5 to TRBJ1-2; a weak D match, TRBD1 (6 bases). This CDR3 is built from 15 residues. Germline assignment: CDR1 MNHEY and CDR2 SVGAGI. With 5 bases removed from V and 4 bases from J, the gap between germline ends came to 17 bases. CDR3 residues: CASSKGQTSIYGYTF. The CDR3 coding sequence is TGTGCCAGCAGTAAAGGACAGACGTCTATCTATGGCTACACCTTC.

A few counts support this clonotype. The chain has TRBV20-1 and TRBJ2-3, with unresolved D. This CDR3 has 15 residues. Germline V gene lookup returns CDR1 DFQATT and CDR2 SNEGSKA (reference sequence). With 1 base removed from V and 0 bases from J, the gap between germline ends came to 11 bases. The DNA of the CDR3 is TGCAGTGCTAGAGGGCGCTTTCCGAGCACAGATACGCAGTATTTT. This encodes CSARGRFPSTDTQYF.

The sample holds a few counts of this clonotype. This may stem from a read error, because a much larger clone lies one nucleotide away. The V gene is TRBV9, the J gene TRBJ1-1; unclear D gene. CDR3 length equals 13 residues. Trimming pared 0 bases from V and 1 base from J, leaving 4 bases between. The germline V gene encodes CDR1 SGDLS and CDR2 YYNGEE. The CDR3 reads CASSVEQNTEAFF. CDR3 sequence (DNA): TGTGCCAGCAGCGTAGAACAGAACACTGAAGCTTTCTTT.

Concerning this clonotype itself: A much larger clone differs by one base, so this may be a read error. The chain recombines TRBV4-3 with TRBJ2-3; 11 positions agree with TRBD2. This CDR3 spans 17 amino acids. CDR1 is LGHNA, CDR2 YSLEER, per germline. In DNA form, the CDR3 reads TGCGCCAGCCGCCAAGATGCGACTAGCGGGGCCACAGATACGCAGTATTTT. Translating gives CASRQDATSGATDTQYF.

V and J are TRBV6-2 or TRBV6-3 and TRBJ2-6, with 8 bases identical to TRBD1. The CDR3 runs 16 residues. With 4 bases clipped from V and 6 bases from J, the junction kept 8 bases outside the gene matches. Germline V CDR1 and CDR2: MNHEY, SVGEGT. The CDR3 DNA reads as TGTGCCAGCAGTTGCTCTGAGACAGGGGTGGCCAACGTCCTGACTTTC. It codes for CASSCSETGVANVLTF.

The chain joins TRBV10-3 to TRBJ2-3; 7 bases line up with TRBD2. Trimming cost V 4 bases and J 5 bases; bases outside gene matches: 12. CDR3 length equals 16 residues. Germline CDR1 and CDR2: ENHRY and SYGVKD. CDR3 protein: CAISGRGKNPLDTQYF. The CDR3 coding sequence is TGTGCCATCAGTGGGCGGGGGAAGAACCCGTTAGATACGCAGTATTTT.

The genes are TRBV14 and TRBJ2-5; 7 nucleotides align to TRBD2. CDR3 length: 16 amino acids. The germline CDR1 and CDR2 sequences are SGHDN and FVKESK. V lost 4 bases and J lost 4; bases outside the gene matches: 12. The CDR3 spells CASSPGWGGVGETQYF. The CDR3 DNA sequence: TGTGCCAGCAGCCCCGGCTGGGGAGGGGTTGGAGAGACCCAGTACTTC.

The chain employs TRBV7-6 and TRBJ1-2; tentative D call: TRBD1 (6 bases). The germline V gene encodes CDR1 SGHVS and CDR2 FNYEAQ. The CDR3 has 12 amino acids. The V end was cut by 1 base, the J end by 8 bases, with 8 bases between. CDR3 in amino acids: CASSLVTGGYTF. Here the CDR3 DNA reads TGTGCCAGCAGCTTAGTTACAGGGGGCTACACCTTC.

Regarding this clonotype: A read error is possible here, since a much larger clone lies one base away. V usage is TRBV4-2 and J usage is TRBJ2-2; D may be TRBD2 (5 bases). The CDR3 is 13 residues long. Looked up from germline, CDR1 is LGHNA and CDR2 is YNFKEQ. CDR3 amino acids: CASIQEGLGELFF. CDR3 bases: TGTGCCAGCATCCAAGAGGGCTTGGGGGAGCTGTTTTTT.

The chain combines TRBV4-3 with TRBJ2-3; D is unresolved. Germline-derived CDR1 and CDR2 are LGHNA and YSLEER. V gave up 3 bases and J gave up 4 bases, with 5 bases separating them. This CDR3 is built from 12 residues. This CDR3 is CASSQHADTQYF. CDR3 sequence (DNA): TGCGCCAGCAGCCAGCATGCAGATACGCAGTATTTT.

A few counts support this clonotype. The CDR3 region has the DNA TGCAGTGCTGTGGGGGGGCGAGAAGAGACCCAGTACTTC. Translated, it gives CSAVGGREETQYF. The chain recombines TRBV20-1 with TRBJ2-5; tentatively, D is TRBD2 (7 bases). Germline CDR1 reads DFQATT; CDR2 reads SNEGSKA (reference sequence). This CDR3 is 13 amino acids long. Trimming left V 5 bases short and J 3 bases short, with 13 bases between.

The chain employs TRBV11-3 and TRBJ2-7; 10 bases map to TRBD1. Germline V gene sequence: CDR1 SGHNT, CDR2 YENEEA. This CDR3 contains 18 residues. The ends lost 5 bases at V and 7 bases at J; junction bases unmatched: 20. In DNA form, the CDR3 reads TGTGCCAGCAGCACTAGCAACCCCGGACAGGGGGTCTACAATGAGCAGTACTTC. Translated: CASSTSNPGQGVYNEQYF.